Listed below are T cell receptor beta chains from one sample, sequenced in a study of T cell responses to AZD1222 COVID-19 vaccine. TCRdb keeps only in-frame clones here, not all; method: immunoSEQ multiplex PCR. This repertoire shows about 180,000 clones, about 91% found once; its top ten account for 7.7%. The material sequenced was peripheral blood, taken on day 0 of AZD1222 vaccination. The receptors originated from an adult in good health. Each CDR3 is given with its conserved first and last residue. D genes are given only for firm matches. A clone size is listed for some rows: how often the clone was seen (once, few, many), or a class if it is expanded.

clone size	V gene	D gene	J gene	CDR3 protein	CDR3 DNA
.	TRBV30	.	TRBJ1-1	CAWGLDPSTEAFF	TGTGCCTGGGGCCTAGACCCCTCCACTGAAGCTTTCTTT
.	TRBV30	.	TRBJ1-6	CAWSSGMTYNSPLHF	TGTGCCTGGAGTTCGGGGATGACCTATAATTCACCCCTCCACTTT
.	TRBV9	.	TRBJ1-1	CASSPSGDPEAFF	TGTGCCAGCAGCCCGTCGGGGGACCCTGAAGCTTTCTTT
.	TRBV9	TRBD1	TRBJ2-1	CASSRELGQGLNEQFF	TGTGCCAGCAGCCGAGAATTGGGACAGGGCCTCAATGAGCAGTTCTTC
.	TRBV7-9	.	TRBJ2-5	CASSFPPGRGGETQYF	TGTGCCAGCAGCTTCCCCCCTGGAAGGGGCGGAGAGACCCAGTACTTC
.	TRBV5-1	TRBD2	TRBJ2-3	CASSSTLAGATDTQYF	TGCGCCAGCAGCTCAACTCTAGCGGGAGCAACAGATACGCAGTATTTT
.	TRBV28	.	TRBJ1-2	CASKQIGVSYGYTF	TGTGCCAGCAAACAAATAGGGGTTAGCTATGGCTACACCTTC
.	TRBV2	TRBD2	TRBJ2-2	CASNSGASGELFF	TGTGCCAGCAATAGCGGGGCCTCCGGGGAGCTGTTTTTT
.	TRBV27	TRBD1	TRBJ1-1	CASSWGDRRMNTEAFF	TGTGCCAGCAGTTGGGGGGACAGGAGAATGAACACTGAAGCTTTCTTT
.	TRBV5-8	.	TRBJ2-3	CASSTGMDTQYF	TGTGCCAGCAGCACAGGGATGGATACGCAGTATTTT
.	TRBV5-8	TRBD2	TRBJ2-1	CASSLLGLAGGLYNEQFF	TGTGCCAGCAGCTTGCTAGGACTAGCGGGGGGTCTGTACAATGAGCAGTTCTTC
.	TRBV5-5	.	TRBJ2-2	CASSLWGVGTGELFF	TGTGCCAGCAGCTTGTGGGGGGTCGGCACCGGGGAGCTGTTTTTT
.	TRBV7-8	.	TRBJ1-6	CASSLVGVSPLHF	TGTGCCAGCAGCTTAGTTGGGGTCTCACCCCTCCACTTT
.	TRBV6-2/TRBV6-3	TRBD1	TRBJ1-5	CASSYNRGRIQPQHF	TGTGCCAGCAGTTACAACAGGGGAAGGATTCAGCCCCAGCATTTT
.	TRBV6-5	.	TRBJ2-1	CASSYDSSLSYNEQFF	TGTGCCAGCAGTTACGACAGCTCCCTTTCCTACAATGAGCAGTTCTTC
.	TRBV9	.	TRBJ1-6	CASSPTSSYNSPLHF	TGTGCCAGCAGCCCAACGAGCTCCTATAATTCACCCCTCCACTTT
few	TRBV30	TRBD1	TRBJ2-7	CAWSVPEGGQGEYEQYF	TGTGCCTGGAGTGTACCTGAGGGTGGACAGGGGGAGTACGAGCAGTACTTC